In this sample, the clone carrying this TCR beta chain turned up many times. Its specificity is not known. Scientists amplified the TCR beta CDR3 regions from RNA transcripts. Following a first-round RT-PCR that used HTBI primers, a second-round multiplex PCR was carried out. TCRdb re-derived calls from the multiplex PCR reads in MiXCR, one entry per CDR3 protein. Of about 400,000 distinct CDR3 sequences detected, approximately 20% appear once; the ten largest clones hold 1.6%. Trimming removed 5 bases from V and 5 bases from J, with 3 bases in between. The CDR3 has 11 amino acids. Germline CDR1 and CDR2: MNHEY and SVGEGT. The entry originates in a study of Graves' ophthalmopathy and Graves' hyperthyroidism. Study as a whole: Upon initial diagnosis and before any treatment, peripheral blood was collected. General study points: Most thyroid-expanded clonotypes exceeding 0.001 frequency were also found in blood.

Having ophthalmopathy, the donors showed moderate-to-severe activity, CAS ≥3 and NOSPECS ≥4, with disease lasting under 3 months. This clonotype originated in a woman younger than 30 with Graves' ophthalmopathy. Sample: peripheral blood. The chain has TRBV6-2 or TRBV6-3 and TRBJ2-2; D not resolved. CDR3 loop: CASSQTGELFF. The CDR3 nucleotides read TGTGCCAGCAGTCAAACCGGGGAGCTGTTTTTT.